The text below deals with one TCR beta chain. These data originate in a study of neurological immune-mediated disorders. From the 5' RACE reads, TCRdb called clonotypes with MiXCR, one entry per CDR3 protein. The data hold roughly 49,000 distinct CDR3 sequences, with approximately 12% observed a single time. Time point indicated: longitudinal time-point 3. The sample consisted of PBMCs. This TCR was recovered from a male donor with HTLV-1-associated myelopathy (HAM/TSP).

The CDR3 region has the DNA TGCGCCAGCAGCCAACGCCTAGCGGGGGCCGATGAGCAGTTCTTC. It translates to CASSQRLAGADEQFF. The J gene is TRBJ2-1, the V gene TRBV5-1; TRBD2 matches at 10 bases. This CDR3 comprises 15 residues. The J segment lost 8 bases and the V segment lost 4 bases, leaving 9 bases of the junction unmatched. Germline V gene lookup returns CDR1 SGHRS and CDR2 YFSETQ.